This TCR beta chain came from a study of blood T cell repertoires in COVID-19. Study summary: Samples came from the United States, Italy and Spain, spanning acute and convalescent COVID-19. Sources were T cells, B-cell-depleted T cells, or PBMCs; the material itself was cDNA or gDNA.

V lost 7 bases and J lost 3, with 4 bases in between. The CDR3 consists of 11 residues. Per the germline V gene, CDR1 is SNHLY and CDR2 is FYNNEI. The authors' processing: Estimation of nucleated cell counts was performed using reference gene primer amplification. Sequencing used immunoSEQ multiplex PCR; TCRdb keeps in-frame clones, though not all of them. V and J calls plus clone size are reproduced from that table; the DNA served to infer D and trimming. Among 110,000 to 150,000 clones listed, approximately 84% were seen once. This clone has only a few counts. V gene TRBV2 combines with J gene TRBJ1-3; D is unresolved. This clonotype originated in a human donor in a cohort sampled during active COVID-19. Sequencing input: peripheral blood. The CDR3 sequence is CASNGGNTIYF. CDR3 sequence (DNA): TGTGCCAGCAACGGTGGAAACACCATATATTTT. The full variable domain, completed using reference TRBV2 and TRBJ1-3, is EPEVTQTPSHQVTQMGQEVILRCVPISNHLYFYWYRQILGQKVEFLVSFYNNEISEKSEIFDDQFSVERPDGSNFTLKIRSTKLEDSAMYFCASNGGNTIYFGEGSWLTVV.